This entry lists 4 T cell receptor beta chains sequenced from one sample in a study of post-analysis software for immune sequencing data. Findings and limits, study-wide: About 5 TRBV segments (TRBV5-6, TRBV5-1 and TRBV20-1 among them) occurred more frequently in patients than in controls.

Prepared TCR beta cDNA libraries contained unique molecular identifiers. MiXCR, run by TCRdb on the PCR reads, gives a single entry per CDR3 protein. The profile shows about 760,000 distinct CDR3 sequences, 25% to 30% of them singletons. Which antigens these TCRs recognize remains unknown. Material for sequencing was blood. The origin of the receptors is a girl aged 10-17 years with multiple sclerosis.

This clonotype was seen a few times. This chain joins TRBV9 and TRBJ2-7; weak D call: TRBD1 (6 bases). V was cut by 2 bases and J by 5 bases, with 17 bases left in between. Per the germline V gene, CDR1 is SGDLS and CDR2 is YYNGEE. The CDR3 covers 15 residues. The chain's CDR3 is CASSVSGTPANEQYF. The DNA for the CDR3 is TGTGCCAGCAGCGTCTCCGGGACACCAGCGAACGAGCAGTACTTC.

The chain has TRBV10-3 and TRBJ2-7; D not certain. Trimming shortened V by 3 bases and J by 4 bases, and 10 bases separated the two germline ends. The CDR3 spans 13 residues. The germline V gene encodes CDR1 ENHRY and CDR2 SYGVKD. In DNA, the CDR3 is TGTGCCATCAGTGACAGGAATCCGTACGAGCAGTACTTC. This translates into CAISDRNPYEQYF.

There are many counts of this clonotype. The chain is built from TRBV6-5 and TRBJ2-7; D might be TRBD1 (6 bases). This CDR3 has 14 amino acids. The V end lost 0 bases, the J end lost 4 bases, and 10 bases lay between the germline ends. Germline assignment: CDR1 MNHEY and CDR2 SVGAGI. The DNA for the CDR3 is TGTGCCAGCAGTTACTCGGGGACACAATACGAGCAGTACTTC. Translated: CASSYSGTQYEQYF.

The rearrangement joins TRBV4-1 to TRBJ2-7; no clear D gene. Trimming removed 2 bases from V and 0 bases from J, with 11 bases in between. Per the germline V gene, CDR1 is MGHRA and CDR2 is YSYEKL. The CDR3 totals 15 residues. The DNA for the CDR3 is TGCGCCAGCAGCCAACTGGCCACGAGCTCCTACGAGCAGTACTTC. This codes for CASSQLATSSYEQYF.